This TCR beta chain appears in the sequencing data of a study of CD8 T cells in ankylosing spondylitis. Libraries for TCR beta were made by quantitative 5'-RACE with molecular barcodes. TCRdb itself ran the 5' RACE reads through MiXCR, one entry per CDR3 protein. The sample lists fewer than 650,000 distinct CDR3 sequences, approximately 11% occurring once. Study-level points and caveats: A subset of motif variants has previously been described in the synovial fluid and blood of reactive arthritis. It appeared that ankylosing spondylitis blood was characterized by a TCR beta motif of 8 or 9 highly homologous variants.

This clonotype was observed a handful of times. Antigen: not known. Material for sequencing was blood, either unsorted or a sorted T cell fraction (not recorded which). This clonotype originated in a male donor with ankylosing spondylitis.

The CDR3 loop is CSAKNSANEQFF. The CDR3 DNA is TGCAGTGCTAAAAACAGCGCCAATGAGCAGTTCTTC. The chain recombines TRBV20-1 with TRBJ2-1, with D hard to call. The CDR3 sequence is 12 residues long. Trimming took off 4 bases at V and 6 bases at J, with 10 bases between the two ends. CDR1 and CDR2 (germline): DFQATT, SNEGSKA (reference sequence).